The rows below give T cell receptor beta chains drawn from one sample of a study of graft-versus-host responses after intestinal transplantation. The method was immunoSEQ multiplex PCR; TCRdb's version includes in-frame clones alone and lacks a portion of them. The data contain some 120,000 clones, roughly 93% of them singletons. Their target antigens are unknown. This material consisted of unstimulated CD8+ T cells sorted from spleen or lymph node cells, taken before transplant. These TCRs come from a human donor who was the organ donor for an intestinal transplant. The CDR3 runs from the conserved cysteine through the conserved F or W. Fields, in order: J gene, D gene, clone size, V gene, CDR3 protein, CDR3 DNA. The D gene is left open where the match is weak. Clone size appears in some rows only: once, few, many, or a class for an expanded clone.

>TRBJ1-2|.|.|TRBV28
CASTTGTPDGYTF
TGTGCCAGCACCACCGGGACGCCTGACGGCTACACCTTC
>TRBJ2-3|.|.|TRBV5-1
CASSLGGGVLTDTQYF
TGCGCCAGCAGCTTGGGAGGGGGTGTCCTGACAGATACGCAGTATTTT
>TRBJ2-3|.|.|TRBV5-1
CASSSFSDTQYF
TGCGCCAGCAGCTCCTTCTCAGATACGCAGTATTTT
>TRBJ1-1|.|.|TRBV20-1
CSAWNTEAFF
TGCAGTGCTTGGAACACTGAAGCTTTCTTT
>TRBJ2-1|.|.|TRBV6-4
CASSDVNEQFF
TGTGCCAGCAGTGACGTTAATGAGCAGTTCTTC
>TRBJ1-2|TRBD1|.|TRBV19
CASSLAATGHDGYTF
TGTGCCAGTAGTCTAGCCGCGACAGGGCACGATGGCTACACCTTC
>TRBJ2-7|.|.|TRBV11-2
CASSLDGGLGGFYEQYF
TGTGCCAGCAGCTTAGATGGGGGACTGGGTGGTTTCTACGAGCAGTACTTC
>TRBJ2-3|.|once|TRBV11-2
CASSFQGGDGDTQYF
TGTGCCAGCAGCTTCCAAGGGGGAGACGGTGATACGCAGTATTTT
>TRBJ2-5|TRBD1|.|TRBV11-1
CASSLVGTVNQETQYF
TGTGCCAGCAGCTTAGTGGGGACAGTTAATCAAGAGACCCAGTACTTC
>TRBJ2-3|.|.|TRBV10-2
CASTVGGADTQYF
TGCGCCAGCACAGTCGGGGGTGCAGATACGCAGTATTTT
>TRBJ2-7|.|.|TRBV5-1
CASSLGLTYEQYF
TGCGCCAGCAGCTTGGGACTAACCTACGAGCAGTACTTC
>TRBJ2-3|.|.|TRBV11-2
CASSLADTQYF
TGTGCCAGCAGCTTGGCAGATACGCAGTATTTT
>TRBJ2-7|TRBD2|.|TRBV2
CASSDGLVGYEQYF
TGTGCCAGCAGTGACGGACTAGTTGGCTACGAGCAGTACTTC
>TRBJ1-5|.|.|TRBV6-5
CASGKRGYSNQPQHF
TGTGCCAGCGGTAAAAGAGGATATAGCAATCAGCCCCAGCATTTT
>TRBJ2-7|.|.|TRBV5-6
CASSLGAGWYEQYF
TGTGCCAGCAGCTTGGGGGCAGGGTGGTACGAGCAGTACTTC
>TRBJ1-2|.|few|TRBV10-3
CAISAGVYGYTF
TGTGCCATCAGTGCGGGAGTATATGGCTACACCTTC
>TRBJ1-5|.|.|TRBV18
CASSQEQGSGSNQPQHF
TGTGCCAGCTCACAAGAACAGGGAAGCGGGAGCAATCAGCCCCAGCATTTT
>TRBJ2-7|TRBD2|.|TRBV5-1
CASSLLAGGSYEQYF
TGCGCCAGCAGCTTACTAGCGGGAGGCTCCTACGAGCAGTACTTC
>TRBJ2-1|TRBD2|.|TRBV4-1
CASSQDGLAGGSGEQFF
TGCGCCAGCAGCCAAGATGGGCTAGCGGGAGGTTCCGGAGAGCAGTTCTTC
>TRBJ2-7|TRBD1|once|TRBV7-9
CASSPRTGPVNEQYF
TGTGCCAGCAGTCCTAGGACAGGGCCGGTCAACGAGCAGTACTTC
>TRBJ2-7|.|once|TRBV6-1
CASSFIGPSYEQYF
TGTGCCAGCAGTTTCATCGGACCGTCCTACGAGCAGTACTTC
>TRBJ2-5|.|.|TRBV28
CASSLWTRETQYF
TGTGCCAGCAGTTTATGGACTAGAGAGACCCAGTACTTC
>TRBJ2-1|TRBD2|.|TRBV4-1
CASSQVLVAGYNEQFF
TGCGCCAGCAGCCAAGTCCTCGTAGCGGGGTACAATGAGCAGTTCTTC
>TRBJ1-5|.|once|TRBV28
CASRLNRSNQPQHF
TGTGCCAGCAGACTTAACAGAAGCAATCAGCCCCAGCATTTT
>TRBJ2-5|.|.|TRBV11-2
CASSLGGVETQYF
TGTGCCAGCAGCTTAGGGGGGGTGGAGACCCAGTACTTC
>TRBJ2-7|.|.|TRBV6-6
CASSYAAAEREQYF
TGTGCCAGCAGTTACGCGGCGGCCGAACGGGAGCAGTACTTC
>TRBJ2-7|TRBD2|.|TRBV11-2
CASSLRGREGDEQYF
TGTGCCAGCAGCTTACGAGGGCGGGAGGGCGACGAGCAGTACTTC
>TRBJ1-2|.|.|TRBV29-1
CSVEDPSNYGYTF
TGCAGCGTTGAAGATCCCAGCAACTATGGCTACACCTTC
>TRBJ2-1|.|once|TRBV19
CASSISSTNEQFF
TGTGCCAGTAGTATATCCAGTACAAATGAGCAGTTCTTC
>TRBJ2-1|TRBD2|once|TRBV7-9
CASSPTTSGNEQFF
TGTGCCAGCAGCCCAACGACTAGCGGAAATGAGCAGTTCTTC
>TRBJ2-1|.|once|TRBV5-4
CASSLDYNEQFF
TGTGCCAGCAGCTTGGACTACAATGAGCAGTTCTTC
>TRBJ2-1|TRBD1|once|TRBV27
CASSLYRQGSYEQFF
TGTGCCAGCAGTTTATACAGACAGGGTAGCTATGAGCAGTTCTTC
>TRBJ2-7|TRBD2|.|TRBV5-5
CASSLEASGEQYF
TGTGCCAGCAGCTTGGAGGCTAGCGGCGAGCAGTACTTC
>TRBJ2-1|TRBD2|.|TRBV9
CASRGAGTSGEQFF
TGTGCCAGCAGGGGGGCGGGGACTAGCGGTGAGCAGTTCTTC
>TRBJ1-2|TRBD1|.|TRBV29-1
CSVGTQGAMGYTF
TGCAGCGTTGGGACACAGGGGGCGATGGGCTACACCTTC
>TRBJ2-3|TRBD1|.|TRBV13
CASSLVGTVGTDTQYF
TGTGCCAGCAGCTTAGTCGGGACAGTGGGCACAGATACGCAGTATTTT
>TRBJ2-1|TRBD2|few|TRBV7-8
CASIPLPSGTNEQFF
TGTGCCAGCATCCCCCTCCCTAGCGGGACGAATGAGCAGTTCTTC
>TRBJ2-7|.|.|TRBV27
CASSPRTWGGEQYF
TGTGCCAGCAGTCCGCGGACATGGGGTGGAGAGCAGTACTTC
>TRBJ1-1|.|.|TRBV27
CASSYHGQPEAFF
TGTGCCAGCAGTTACCACGGACAGCCGGAAGCTTTCTTT
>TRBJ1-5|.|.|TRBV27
CASSPTNRDRNQPQHF
TGTGCCAGCAGTCCCACCAACAGGGATCGCAATCAGCCCCAGCATTTT
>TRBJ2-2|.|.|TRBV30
CAWSEELTGELFF
TGTGCCTGGAGTGAAGAGCTAACCGGGGAGCTGTTTTTT
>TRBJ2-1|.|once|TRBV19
CASSIDPYNEQFF
TGTGCCAGTAGTATTGATCCTTACAATGAGCAGTTCTTC
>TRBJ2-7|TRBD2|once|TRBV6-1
CASSEGPSGSYEQYF
TGTGCCAGCAGTGAAGGCCCTAGCGGCTCCTACGAGCAGTACTTC
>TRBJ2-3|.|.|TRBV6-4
CASSGSHEPLSTDTQYF
TGTGCCAGCAGTGGGAGCCACGAACCCCTTAGCACAGATACGCAGTATTTT
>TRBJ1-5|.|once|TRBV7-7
CASSFVGTGKGRSNQPQHF
TGTGCTAGCAGCTTCGTGGGAACAGGGAAGGGAAGGAGCAATCAGCCCCAGCATTTT
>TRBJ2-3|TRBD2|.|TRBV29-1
CSVEAPSGASTDTQYF
TGCAGCGTTGAAGCCCCTAGCGGAGCTAGCACAGATACGCAGTATTTT
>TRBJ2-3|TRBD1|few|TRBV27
CASTQTGSTDTQYF
TGTGCCAGCACCCAGACAGGGAGCACAGATACGCAGTATTTT
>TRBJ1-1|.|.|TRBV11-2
CASSLSGGPGTEAFF
TGTGCCAGCAGCTTAAGCGGGGGGCCGGGGACTGAAGCTTTCTTT
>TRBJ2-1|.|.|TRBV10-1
CASSERTVSSYNEQFF
TGCGCCAGCAGTGAGCGGACAGTGAGCTCCTACAATGAGCAGTTCTTC
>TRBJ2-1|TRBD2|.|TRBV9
CASSASSGGPNEQFF
TGTGCCAGCAGCGCGTCCTCGGGAGGGCCCAATGAGCAGTTCTTC